The 12 T cell receptor beta chains reported below all come from one sample, sequenced in a study of beta chain features in type 1 diabetes. Whole-study results and caveats: Type 1 diabetes patients showed a moderate but significant shortening of TCRB CDR3s in all four CD4+ subsets.

Antigens of these TCRs are unknown. The whole isolated RNA underwent reverse transcription, so sequencing captured expressed TCRB transcripts. Data came from immunoSEQ multiplex PCR; TCRdb stores just in-frame clones and leaves some out. The repertoire has a few hundred thousand clones, around an eighth of them found once; the top ten carry around 0.0099%. Sequencing was performed on naive CD4+ T cells from blood. Every receptor here comes from a woman aged 18-30 years with type 1 diabetes.

The V and J genes are TRBV5-1 and TRBJ2-2; tentatively, D is TRBD2 (5 bases). V lost 5 bases and J 0 bases, leaving 14 bases between the germline ends. The CDR3 is made up of 16 amino acids. Germline V gene lookup returns CDR1 SGHRS and CDR2 YFSETQ. In DNA, the CDR3 is TGCGCCAGCAGTGTTCTTGGGAGCGCGAACACCGGGGAGCTGTTTTTT. This encodes CASSVLGSANTGELFF.

This clone was picked up a small number of times. The same CDR3 arises from other DNA sequences in this sample as well. The V and J genes are TRBV2 and TRBJ2-3; possible D gene TRBD2, 5 bases. The CDR3 covers 12 residues. V lost 6 bases, J lost 4 bases, and 8 bases lay in between. CDR1 is SNHLY, CDR2 FYNNEI, per germline. The CDR3 sequence is CASSEEADTQYF. The CDR3 DNA follows: TGTGCCAGCAGCGAGGAGGCAGATACGCAGTATTTT.

The chain employs TRBV25-1 and TRBJ2-5; 9 bases are a match to TRBD1. CDR1 and CDR2 from the germline V gene are MGHDK and SYGVNS. This CDR3 is built from 16 residues. Trimming at V came to 4 bases and at J to 5 bases, leaving 11 bases not matched to a gene. In DNA form, the CDR3 reads TGTGCCAGCAGTGCTGACAGGGGGATGGGGGGGGAGACCCAGTACTTC. Its protein is CASSADRGMGGETQYF.

The chain combines TRBV4-2 with TRBJ2-7, with 7 nucleotides matching TRBD1. CDR1 is LGHNA, CDR2 YNFKEQ, per germline. V trimming: 2 bases; J trimming: 4 bases; junction bases outside the gene matches: 5. CDR3 size: 14 residues. The CDR3, as DNA: TGTGCCAGCAGCCAATCTGAGGGGGCTTACGAGCAGTACTTC. Its translation is CASSQSEGAYEQYF.

The chain links TRBV11-3 to TRBJ2-1; 9 bases agree with TRBD2. Per germline, CDR1 SGHNT and CDR2 YENEEA. The CDR3 runs 16 residues. After removal of 5 bases from V and 4 bases from J, the junction contained 9 bases not matched to a gene. The CDR3 bases are TGTGCCAGCAGCCTAGTAGCGGGAGTTGGTTACAATGAGCAGTTCTTC. It codes for CASSLVAGVGYNEQFF.

The V gene is TRBV5-6, the J gene TRBJ2-3; 7 bases fit TRBD2. The CDR3 contains 16 residues. Losses at the gene ends were 1 base for V and 0 bases for J; bases not matched to a gene: 5. Per germline, CDR1 SGHDT and CDR2 YYEEEE. The CDR3 DNA reads as TGTGCCAGCAGCTTGTGGACGACTAGCAGCACAGATACGCAGTATTTT. Protein: CASSLWTTSSTDTQYF.

V and J are TRBV7-2 and TRBJ2-7, with 7 bases lining up with TRBD1. This CDR3 has 14 residues. Germline V CDR1 and CDR2: SGHTA, FQGNSA. The junction had 4 bases not matched to a gene; V was cut back by 2 bases and J by 3 bases. The CDR3 bases are TGTGCCAGCAGCTTAACTCAGGGGGTCTACGAGCAGTACTTC. This sequence encodes CASSLTQGVYEQYF.

The rearrangement links TRBV14 to TRBJ2-1; TRBD2 is a possible D gene (5 bases). Germline lookup yields CDR1 SGHDN and CDR2 FVKESK. The CDR3 is 15 amino acids. With 1 base removed from V and 4 bases from J, the gap between germline ends came to 11 bases. The CDR3 nucleotides are TGTGCCAGCAGCCAAGCAAGAGGGAGTTACAATGAGCAGTTCTTC. It yields the protein CASSQARGSYNEQFF.

This clone was detected only a few times. The chain is built from TRBV7-2 and TRBJ2-7, with 7 bases identical to TRBD2. CDR3 length equals 14 residues. V shed 3 bases and J 3 bases; nucleotides not matched to a gene: 5. Germline V gene lookup returns CDR1 SGHTA and CDR2 FQGNSA. The CDR3, as DNA: TGTGCCAGCAGCTTTAGCCTAGCGGACTACGAGCAGTACTTC. Translating it yields CASSFSLADYEQYF.

This clone was seen a handful of times. The rearrangement joins TRBV5-6 to TRBJ1-2; D remains unclear. Germline V CDR1 and CDR2: SGHDT, YYEEEE. The CDR3 loop spans 13 amino acids. The germline V and J ends were trimmed by 4 bases and 3 bases, with 10 bases remaining between them. This chain's CDR3 is CASSRGPDYGYTF. CDR3 DNA: TGTGCCAGCAGCCGCGGCCCAGACTATGGCTACACCTTC.

The chain couples TRBV11-2 to TRBJ2-2; D perhaps matches TRBD1 (5 bases). CDR3 length: 17 residues. Per the germline V gene, CDR1 is SGHAT and CDR2 is FQNNGV. The V end was cut by 0 bases, the J end by 2 bases, with 13 bases between. The CDR3 coding sequence is TGTGCCAGCAGCTTAGAACTGGGCAGGGTAAACACCGGGGAGCTGTTTTTT. Protein product: CASSLELGRVNTGELFF. The whole variable domain, filled in from reference TRBV11-2 and TRBJ2-2, reads EAGVAQSPRYKIIEKRQSVAFWCNPISGHATLYWYQQILGQGPKLLIQFQNNGVVDDSQLPKDRFSAERLKGVDSTLKIQPAKLEDSAVYLCASSLELGRVNTGELFFGEGSRLTVL.

The rearrangement links TRBV18 to TRBJ1-1, with 7 bases aligning to TRBD1. CDR1 is KGHSH, CDR2 LQKENI, per germline. J lost 1 base, V lost 2 bases, and 4 bases had no gene match. This CDR3 has 15 amino acids. CDR3 region: CASSPKGQPNTEAFF. The CDR3 nucleotides read TGTGCCAGCTCACCAAAGGGACAGCCGAACACTGAAGCTTTCTTT. The full variable domain, its missing parts supplied by reference TRBV18 and TRBJ1-1, is NAGVMQNPRHLVRRRGQEARLRCSPMKGHSHVYWYRQLPEEGLKFMVYLQKENIIDESGMPKERFSAEFPKEGPSILRIQQVVRGDSAAYFCASSPKGQPNTEAFFGQGTRLTVV.